This TCR beta chain comes out of a study of OX40 agonist ivuxolimab in advanced cancers. Looking at the study overall: Anti-PD-1, anti-PD-L1 or anti-CTLA-4 therapy given earlier was allowed, and 40% had some. Study-wide results and limits: People who partly responded at 0.1-3.0 mg/kg had some of the least clonal expansion seen. Expanded clones belonging to CD8+ T cells outnumbered, on average, those of CD4+. Certain nonresponding patients likewise had low normalized T-cell clonal expansion.

This table comes from immunoSEQ multiplex PCR, and its TCRdb copy is limited to in-frame clones, with some not included. This sample has some 70,000 clones; 80% to 90% occur once, and the top ten carry 8% to 10%. Trimming took 4 bases from V and 2 from J; bases not matched to a gene: 3. CDR1 and CDR2 (germline): LNHDA, SQIVND (reference sequence). The CDR3 runs to 14 residues. On this clone: Its antigen is as yet unknown.

This rearrangement joins TRBV19 to TRBJ2-7, with 9 bases fitting TRBD2. The receptor was derived from an adult with an advanced solid tumor such as melanoma, head and neck, liver or kidney cancer. The sequencing used CD4+ or CD8+ T cells sorted from blood, collected in a trial of the OX40 agonist ivuxolimab. The CDR3 here is CASSNLAGPYEQYF. CDR3 sequence (DNA): TGTGCCAGTAGTAACCTAGCGGGGCCCTACGAGCAGTACTTC.